The entry below gives a single T cell receptor beta chain sequence along with its context. Its antigen is undetermined. This sample's treatment: approximately 11-day PBMC culture with coronavirus spike peptide pools or control peptides (ViraFEST assay). These data originate in a study of vaccination and CD4 T cells after COVID-19. Whole-study context: Spike peptides, overlapping and drawn from SARS-CoV-2, HCoV-NL63, HCoV-OC43 and HCoV-229E, were used to stimulate cells.

Sequenced with the Oncomine TCR Beta short-read assay was DNA taken from cultured CD4+ T cells. The source of extracted genomic DNA was cultured CD4+ T cells. TCRdb ran MiXCR on the PCR reads and lists one entry per CDR3 protein. The repertoire includes under 15,000 distinct CDR3 sequences, 44% of them detected once, and about 7.4% sits in the top ten. Study-level findings and limits: Detection of a median around 86% of reactive clones in convalescent patients was confined to the period after vaccination.

Germline V gene sequence: CDR1 SGHRS, CDR2 YFSETQ. Trimming pared 0 bases from V and 3 bases from J, leaving 7 bases between. The CDR3 is 14 amino acids. Material for sequencing was CD4+ T cells from blood, cultured in vitro. The chain uses TRBV5-1 and TRBJ2-1; weak D call: TRBD1 (5 bases). The source is a human donor who had recovered from COVID-19. The CDR3 DNA follows: TGCGCCAGCAGCTTGGGACAGAGCTACAATGAGCAGTTCTTC. Amino acids: CASSLGQSYNEQFF.